This record looks at one T cell receptor (beta chain) sequence and its context. The germline gives CDR1 LGHNA, CDR2 YSLEER. There are 15 residues in the CDR3. With 3 bases removed from V and 9 bases from J, the gap between germline ends came to 15 bases. The sample comes from a study of blood T cell repertoires in COVID-19. Looking at the study overall: Researchers got acute and convalescent COVID-19 samples from the United States, Italy and Spain. T cells, B-cell-depleted T cells, or PBMCs provided the cDNA or gDNA that served as material.

In the original analysis: For nucleated cells, counts were estimated from reference gene primer amplification. TCRdb's copy holds only in-frame clones and misses some; the assay was immunoSEQ multiplex PCR. V and J calls plus clone size are reproduced from that table; the DNA served to infer D and trimming. The sample shows tens of thousands of clones, 88% of them seen only once. Sample: peripheral blood. This chain connects TRBV4-3 to TRBJ1-6, with unresolved D. The sequence was obtained from a man in his 70s with acute or convalescent COVID-19. The CDR3 loop is CASSQGPGVGSPLHF. The CDR3 nucleotides are TGCGCCAGCAGCCAGGGCCCAGGTGTGGGTTCACCCCTCCACTTT.